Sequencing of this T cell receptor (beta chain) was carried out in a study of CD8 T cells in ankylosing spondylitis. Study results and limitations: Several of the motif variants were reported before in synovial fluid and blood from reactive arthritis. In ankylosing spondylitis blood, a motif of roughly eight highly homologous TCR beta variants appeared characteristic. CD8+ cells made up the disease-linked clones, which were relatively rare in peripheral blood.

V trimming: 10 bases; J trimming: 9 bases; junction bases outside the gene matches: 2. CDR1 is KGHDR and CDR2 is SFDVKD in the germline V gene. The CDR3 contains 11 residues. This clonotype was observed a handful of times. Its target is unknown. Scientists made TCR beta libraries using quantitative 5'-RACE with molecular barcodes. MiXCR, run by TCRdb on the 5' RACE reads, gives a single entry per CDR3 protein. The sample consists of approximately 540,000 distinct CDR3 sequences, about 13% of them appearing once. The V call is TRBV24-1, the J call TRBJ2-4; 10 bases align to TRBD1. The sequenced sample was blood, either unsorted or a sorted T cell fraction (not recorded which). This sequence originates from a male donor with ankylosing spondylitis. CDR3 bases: TGTGCCACAGGACAGGGGGGCATTCAGTACTTC. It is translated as CATGQGGIQYF.